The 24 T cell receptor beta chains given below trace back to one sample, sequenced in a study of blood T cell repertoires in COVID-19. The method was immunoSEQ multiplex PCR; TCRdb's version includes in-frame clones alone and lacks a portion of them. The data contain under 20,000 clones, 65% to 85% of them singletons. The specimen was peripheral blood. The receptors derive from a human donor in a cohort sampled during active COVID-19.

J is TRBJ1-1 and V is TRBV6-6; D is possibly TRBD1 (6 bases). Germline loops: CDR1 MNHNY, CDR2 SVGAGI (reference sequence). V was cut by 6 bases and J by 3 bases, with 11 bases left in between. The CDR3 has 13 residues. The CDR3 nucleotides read TGTGCCAGCAGCCATCCAGGGGACACTGAAGCTTTCTTT. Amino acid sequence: CASSHPGDTEAFF.

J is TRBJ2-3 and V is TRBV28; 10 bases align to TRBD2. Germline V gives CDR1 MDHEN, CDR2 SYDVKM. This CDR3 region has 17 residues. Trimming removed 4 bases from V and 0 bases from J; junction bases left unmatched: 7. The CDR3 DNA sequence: TGTGCCAGCAGTTACACCTGGACTAGCGGAAGCACAGATACGCAGTATTTT. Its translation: CASSYTWTSGSTDTQYF.

The CDR3 here is CASSFPSRRGNEKLFF. CDR3 sequence (DNA): TGTGCCAGCAGTTTCCCCTCTCGACGGGGGAATGAAAAACTGTTTTTT. The chain couples TRBV28 to TRBJ1-4, with D possibly matching TRBD1 (5 bases). The CDR3 has 16 residues. Trimming took 3 bases from V and 5 from J, leaving 16 bases between them. Germline-derived CDR1 and CDR2 are MDHEN and SYDVKM.

The chain's CDR3 is CASSGATSAPTDTQYF. As DNA, the CDR3 is TGCGCCAGCAGTGGGGCAACTAGCGCCCCCACAGATACGCAGTATTTT. V is TRBV5-1 and J is TRBJ2-3; 7 bases are shared with TRBD2. Germline CDR1 and CDR2: SGHRS and YFSETQ. With V trimmed by 5 bases and J by 2 bases, 11 bases remained unmatched. The CDR3 has 16 amino acids. Based on the CDR3 plus reference TRBV5-1 and TRBJ2-3, the full variable domain is KAGVTQTPRYLIKTRGQQVTLSCSPISGHRSVSWYQQTPGQGLQFLFEYFSETQRNKGNFPGRFSGRQFSNSRSEMNVSTLELGDSALYLCASSGATSAPTDTQYFGPGTRLTVL.

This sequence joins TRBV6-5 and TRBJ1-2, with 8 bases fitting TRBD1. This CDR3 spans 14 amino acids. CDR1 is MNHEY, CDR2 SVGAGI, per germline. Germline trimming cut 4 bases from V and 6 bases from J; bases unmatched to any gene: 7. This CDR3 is CASSLPDRGHGYTF. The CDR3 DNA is TGTGCCAGCAGTTTACCCGACAGGGGCCATGGCTACACCTTC.

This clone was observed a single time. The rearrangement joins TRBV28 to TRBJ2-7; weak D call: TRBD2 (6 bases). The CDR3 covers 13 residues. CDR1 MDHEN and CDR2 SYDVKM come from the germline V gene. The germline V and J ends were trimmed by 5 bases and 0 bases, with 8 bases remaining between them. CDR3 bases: TGTGCCAGCAGTGGAGGGAGCTCCTACGAGCAGTACTTC. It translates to CASSGGSSYEQYF.

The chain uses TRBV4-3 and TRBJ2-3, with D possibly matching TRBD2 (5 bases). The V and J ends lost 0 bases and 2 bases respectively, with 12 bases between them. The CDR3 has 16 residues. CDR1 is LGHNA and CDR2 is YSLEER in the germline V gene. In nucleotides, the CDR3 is TGCGCCAGCAGCCAAGAATTGAAGCGGTTCACAGATACGCAGTATTTT. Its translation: CASSQELKRFTDTQYF.

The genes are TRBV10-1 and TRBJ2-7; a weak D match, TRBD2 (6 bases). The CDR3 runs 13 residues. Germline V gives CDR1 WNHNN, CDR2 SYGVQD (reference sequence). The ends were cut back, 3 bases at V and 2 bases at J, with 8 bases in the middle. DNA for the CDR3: TGCGCCAGCAGTGACGGCGGGACCTACGAGCAGTACTTC. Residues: CASSDGGTYEQYF.

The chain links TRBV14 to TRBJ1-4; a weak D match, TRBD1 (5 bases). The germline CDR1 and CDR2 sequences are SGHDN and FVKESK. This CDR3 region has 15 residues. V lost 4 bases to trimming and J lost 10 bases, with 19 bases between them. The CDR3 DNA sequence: TGTGCCAGCAGCCCCACACATGGCCGGGGGAGAAAACTGTTTTTT. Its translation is CASSPTHGRGRKLFF.

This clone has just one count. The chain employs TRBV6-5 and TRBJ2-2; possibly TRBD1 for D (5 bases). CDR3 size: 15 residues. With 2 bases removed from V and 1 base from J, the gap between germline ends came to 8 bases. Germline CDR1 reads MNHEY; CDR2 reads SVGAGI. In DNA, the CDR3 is TGTGCCAGCAGTTACCCCAGGGAGAACACCGGGGAGCTGTTTTTT. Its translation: CASSYPRENTGELFF.

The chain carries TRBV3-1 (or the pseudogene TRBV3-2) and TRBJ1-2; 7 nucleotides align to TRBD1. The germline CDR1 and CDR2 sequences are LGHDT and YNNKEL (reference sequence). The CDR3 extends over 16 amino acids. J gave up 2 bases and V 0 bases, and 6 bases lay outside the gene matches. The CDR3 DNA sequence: TGTGCCAGCAGCCAAGAAGCCCTACAGGGGAACTATGGCTACACCTTC. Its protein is CASSQEALQGNYGYTF.

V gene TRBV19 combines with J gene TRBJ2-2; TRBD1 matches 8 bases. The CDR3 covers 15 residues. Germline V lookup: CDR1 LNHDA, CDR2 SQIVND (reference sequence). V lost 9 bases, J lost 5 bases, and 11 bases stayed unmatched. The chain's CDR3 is CASQRQGRRTGELFF. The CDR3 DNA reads TGTGCCAGCCAGAGACAGGGGAGGAGAACCGGGGAGCTGTTTTTT.

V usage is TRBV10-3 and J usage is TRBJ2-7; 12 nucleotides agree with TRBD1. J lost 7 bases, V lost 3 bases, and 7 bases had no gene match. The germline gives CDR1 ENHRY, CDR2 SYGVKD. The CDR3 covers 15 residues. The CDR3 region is CAISEPGQGAREQYF. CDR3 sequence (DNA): TGTGCCATCAGTGAACCGGGACAGGGGGCCAGAGAGCAGTACTTC.

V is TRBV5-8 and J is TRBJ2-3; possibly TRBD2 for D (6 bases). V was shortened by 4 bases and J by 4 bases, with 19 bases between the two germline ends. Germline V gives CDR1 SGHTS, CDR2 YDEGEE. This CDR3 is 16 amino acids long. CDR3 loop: CASSPLNVWGADTQYF. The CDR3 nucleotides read TGTGCCAGCAGCCCCCTAAATGTGTGGGGGGCAGATACGCAGTATTTT.

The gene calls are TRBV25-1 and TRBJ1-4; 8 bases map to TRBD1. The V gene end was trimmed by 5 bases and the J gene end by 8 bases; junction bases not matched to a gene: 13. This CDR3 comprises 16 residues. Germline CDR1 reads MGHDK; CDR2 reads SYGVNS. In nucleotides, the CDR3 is TGTGCCAGCAGTACCTCCATCAGGGGGCGAGAAGAAAAACTGTTTTTT. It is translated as CASSTSIRGREEKLFF.

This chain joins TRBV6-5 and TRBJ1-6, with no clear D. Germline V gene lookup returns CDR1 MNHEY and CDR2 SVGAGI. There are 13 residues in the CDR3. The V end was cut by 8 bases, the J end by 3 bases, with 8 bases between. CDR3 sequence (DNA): TGTGCCAGCGAAGAGGTCTATAATTCACCCCTCCACTTT. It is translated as CASEEVYNSPLHF.

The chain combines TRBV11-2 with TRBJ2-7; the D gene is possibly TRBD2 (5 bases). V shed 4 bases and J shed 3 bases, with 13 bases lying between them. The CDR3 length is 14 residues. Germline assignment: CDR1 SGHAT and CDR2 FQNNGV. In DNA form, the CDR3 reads TGTGCCAGCAGCTCCCCGCGGGTTAGCTACGAGCAGTACTTC. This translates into CASSSPRVSYEQYF.

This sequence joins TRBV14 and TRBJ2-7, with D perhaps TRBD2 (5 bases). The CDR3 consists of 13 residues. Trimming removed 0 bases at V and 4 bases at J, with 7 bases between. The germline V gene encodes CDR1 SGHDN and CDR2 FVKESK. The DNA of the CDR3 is TGTGCCAGCAGCCAAGATCGGGATTACGAGCAGTACTTC. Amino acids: CASSQDRDYEQYF.

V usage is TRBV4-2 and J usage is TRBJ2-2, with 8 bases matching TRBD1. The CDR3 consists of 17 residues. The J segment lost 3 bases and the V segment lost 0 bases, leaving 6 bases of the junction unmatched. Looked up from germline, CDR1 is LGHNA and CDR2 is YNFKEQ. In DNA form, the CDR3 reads TGTGCCAGCAGCCAAGATCGGGCCAGGGGGCACACCGGGGAGCTGTTTTTT. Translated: CASSQDRARGHTGELFF.

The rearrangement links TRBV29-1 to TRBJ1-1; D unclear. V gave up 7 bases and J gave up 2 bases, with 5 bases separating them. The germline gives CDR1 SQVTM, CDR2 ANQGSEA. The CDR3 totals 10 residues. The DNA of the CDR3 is TGCAGCGGCGGCAACACTGAAGCTTTCTTT. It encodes CSGGNTEAFF.

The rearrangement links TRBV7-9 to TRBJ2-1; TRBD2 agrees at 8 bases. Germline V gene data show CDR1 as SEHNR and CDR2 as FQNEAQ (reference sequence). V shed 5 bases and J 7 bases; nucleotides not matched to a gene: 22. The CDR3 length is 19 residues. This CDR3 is CASSPPGGSGGRPLNEQFF. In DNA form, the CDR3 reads TGTGCCAGCAGCCCACCGGGGGGGTCGGGGGGCCGACCACTGAATGAGCAGTTCTTC.

In DNA, the CDR3 is TGCGCCAGCAGCTTGAGCCCAGGGGGCGACCAAGAGACCCAGTACTTC. Its protein product is CASSLSPGGDQETQYF. The chain combines TRBV5-1 with TRBJ2-5; 8 bases line up with TRBD1. The V gene's germline CDR1 is SGHRS and CDR2 YFSETQ. The CDR3 spans 16 residues. Trimming removed 1 base from V and 0 bases from J; junction bases left unmatched: 5.

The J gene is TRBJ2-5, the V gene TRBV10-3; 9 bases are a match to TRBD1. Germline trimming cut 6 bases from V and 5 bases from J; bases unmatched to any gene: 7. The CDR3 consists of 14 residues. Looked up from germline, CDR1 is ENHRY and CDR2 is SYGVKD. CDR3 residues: CAISRDRVGETQYF. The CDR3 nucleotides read TGTGCCATCAGCCGGGACAGGGTAGGGGAGACCCAGTACTTC.

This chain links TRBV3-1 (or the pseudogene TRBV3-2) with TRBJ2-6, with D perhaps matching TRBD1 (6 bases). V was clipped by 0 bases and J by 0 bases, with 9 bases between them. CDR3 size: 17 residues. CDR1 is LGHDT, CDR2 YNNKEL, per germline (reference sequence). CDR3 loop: CASSQDTGYSGANVLTF. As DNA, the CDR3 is TGTGCCAGCAGCCAAGATACAGGGTACTCTGGGGCCAACGTCCTGACTTTC.